The clone carrying this TCR beta chain was observed many times. The target antigen is unknown. The CDR3 extends over 13 amino acids. The trim removed 6 bases at V and 2 bases at J, leaving 3 bases unmatched. Samples came from axillary lymph nodes draining the breast cancer. This sample is part of a study of breast tumors, draining lymph nodes, adjacent tissues. One entry per CDR3 protein, called by TCRdb with MiXCR from the multiplex PCR reads. The sample yields 200,000 to 250,000 distinct CDR3 sequences, 30% to 35% seen once. Study-level findings and limits: Luminal-like breast cancer showed significantly greater tumor-nontumor repertoire similarity than basal-like breast cancer did.

Sequencing was carried out using axillary lymph node tissue. This TCR derives from a female donor with breast cancer. Some clones in this sample may be carry-over from other donors' samples. This chain connects TRBV12-3 or TRBV12-4 to TRBJ2-5, with 7 bases lining up with TRBD1. Here the CDR3 DNA reads TGTGCCAGCAGAATACAGGGGCAAGAGACCCAGTACTTC. Protein product: CASRIQGQETQYF.